One sample yielded the 12 T cell receptor beta chains listed below, sequenced in a study of T-cell memory formation after mild COVID-19. Each CDR3 protein is one row after TCRdb ran MiXCR on the 5' RACE reads. Of about 400,000 distinct CDR3 sequences listed, 15% to 20% were seen once; the top ten hold about 22%. Sequenced input: PBMCs or a T cell subset sorted from them (not recorded which). The source of these receptors is a young man who had mild COVID-19 (a few samples of this study predate the infection). Cell type and time point are not known.

The table lists this clonotype with a few counts. CDR3 sequence (DNA): TGTGCCAGCAGTCCCTGGACTAGCGGGGGTACAGATACGCAGTATTTT. Residues: CASSPWTSGGTDTQYF. V usage is TRBV6-5 and J usage is TRBJ2-3; 13 nucleotides line up with TRBD2. This CDR3 has 16 residues. J was trimmed by 3 bases and V by 5 bases; bases with no gene match: 5. In germline, CDR1 is MNHEY, CDR2 SVGAGI.

This clonotype was counted many times. V usage is TRBV7-2 and J usage is TRBJ1-1; 7 nucleotides agree with TRBD1. This CDR3 region has 15 residues. Looked up from germline, CDR1 is SGHTA and CDR2 is FQGNSA. V was pared by 2 bases and J by 1 base, with 4 bases of the junction left unmatched. The CDR3 DNA reads TGTGCCAGCAGCTTAAGGCAGGGGGAGAACACTGAAGCTTTCTTT. It codes for CASSLRQGENTEAFF.

The chain uses TRBV6-5 and TRBJ2-3; 13 nucleotides match TRBD2. This CDR3 comprises 18 residues. V lost 4 bases and J lost 0; bases outside the gene matches: 7. Germline loops: CDR1 MNHEY, CDR2 SVGAGI. The CDR3 spells CASSSRLAGGWSTDTQYF. In DNA, the CDR3 is TGTGCCAGCAGTTCCCGACTAGCGGGGGGATGGAGCACAGATACGCAGTATTTT.

This clonotype was detected many times. The gene calls are TRBV5-1 and TRBJ2-5, with 7 positions matching TRBD2. This CDR3 is built from 14 residues. Trimming at V came to 4 bases and at J to 2 bases, leaving 5 bases not matched to a gene. Germline V gene sequence: CDR1 SGHRS, CDR2 YFSETQ. The CDR3 DNA reads as TGCGCCAGCAGCCCCACCGGGGGGCAAGAGACCCAGTACTTC. This sequence encodes CASSPTGGQETQYF.

The chain recombines TRBV7-9 with TRBJ2-2; no definite D call. V gave up 4 bases and J gave up 7 bases, with 22 bases separating them. The CDR3 contains 17 residues. Germline CDR1 and CDR2: SEHNR and FQNEAQ (reference sequence). CDR3: CASSSGLRVGGRGELFF. DNA for the CDR3: TGTGCCAGCAGCTCGGGCCTCCGCGTGGGTGGTCGCGGGGAGCTGTTTTTT.

This clonotype was found a few times. The V call is TRBV5-1, the J call TRBJ2-7; 9 bases agree with TRBD1. This CDR3 comprises 14 residues. The trim removed 5 bases at V and 5 bases at J, leaving 8 bases unmatched. From germline, CDR1 is SGHRS and CDR2 YFSETQ. Here the CDR3 reads CASSSGQGNDEQYF. The CDR3 DNA sequence: TGCGCCAGCAGTTCTGGACAGGGGAACGACGAGCAGTACTTC. Combining the CDR3 with reference TRBV5-1 and TRBJ2-7 gives the whole variable domain KAGVTQTPRYLIKTRGQQVTLSCSPISGHRSVSWYQQTPGQGLQFLFEYFSETQRNKGNFPGRFSGRQFSNSRSEMNVSTLELGDSALYLCASSSGQGNDEQYFGPGTRLTVT.

This sequence joins TRBV12-3 or TRBV12-4 and TRBJ1-1; TRBD1 is a possible D gene (5 bases). The CDR3 runs to 19 residues. Trimming cost V 2 bases and J 0 bases, with 22 bases left between them. For the CDR3, the DNA is TGTGCCAGCAGTTTAAGTCGAGCGTGGCTCACAGGCTTGAACACTGAAGCTTTCTTT. Protein product: CASSLSRAWLTGLNTEAFF.

The genes are TRBV18 and TRBJ2-7; TRBD2 matches 13 bases. Germline assignment: CDR1 KGHSH and CDR2 LQKENI. The CDR3 length is 15 residues. With V trimmed by 6 bases and J by 0 bases, 2 bases remained unmatched. The CDR3 protein is CASSRTSGGSYEQYV. CDR3 nucleotide sequence: TGTGCCAGCTCCAGGACTAGCGGGGGCTCCTACGAGCAGTACGTC.

This clonotype was seen repeatedly, ten times or more. The genes are TRBV27 and TRBJ2-2; D possibly corresponds to TRBD2 (6 bases). Germline values: CDR1 MNHEY, CDR2 SMNVEV (reference sequence). V lost 3 bases and J lost 4, with 9 bases in between. The CDR3 spans 14 residues. The CDR3 nucleotides read TGTGCCAGCAGTTTCCCCGGGGGCACCGGGGAGCTGTTTTTT. Amino acids: CASSFPGGTGELFF.

The chain recombines TRBV7-9 with TRBJ1-4; 8 nucleotides align to TRBD1. The germline CDR1 and CDR2 sequences are SEHNR and FQNEAQ (reference sequence). The CDR3 extends over 15 amino acids. Trimming cost V 7 bases and J 4 bases; bases outside gene matches: 8. The CDR3 spells CASNSQGASNEKLFF. CDR3 sequence (DNA): TGTGCCAGCAACTCCCAGGGGGCAAGTAATGAAAAACTGTTTTTT.

The chain is built from TRBV12-3 or TRBV12-4 and TRBJ1-1; TRBD1 aligns across 7 bases. The ends lost 7 bases at V and 4 bases at J; junction bases unmatched: 6. CDR3 length equals 13 residues. The CDR3 loop reads CASTPQGLTEAFF. The CDR3 region has the DNA TGTGCCAGCACACCACAGGGGCTCACTGAAGCTTTCTTT.

The chain is built from TRBV29-1 and TRBJ2-5; no firm D call. V was trimmed by 8 bases and J by 2 bases, leaving 18 bases between them. CDR1 is SQVTM, CDR2 ANQGSEA, per germline. CDR3 size: 14 residues. The CDR3 sequence: CSPASAAEQETQYF. DNA for the CDR3: TGCAGCCCCGCAAGTGCGGCAGAACAAGAGACCCAGTACTTC.